This T cell receptor beta chain was captured by sequencing in a study of graft-versus-host responses after intestinal transplantation. For this clone: Antigen unknown.

V shed 3 bases and J 2 bases; nucleotides not matched to a gene: 8. This CDR3 is 16 amino acids long. Germline V gene sequence: CDR1 LGHNA, CDR2 YSLEER. Profiling relied on immunoSEQ multiplex PCR, and the TCRdb table lists in-frame clones only, not all of them. The sample carries 75,000 to 95,000 clones, approximately 94% recorded once. Sequencing was performed on unstimulated CD8+ T cells sorted from spleen or lymph node cells, taken before intestinal transplant. The receptor was isolated from a human donor who received an intestinal transplant. The chain uses TRBV4-3 and TRBJ2-3; 7 bases fit TRBD1. CDR3 loop: CASSHNRDSSTDTQYF. CDR3 nucleotide sequence: TGCGCCAGCAGCCATAACCGGGACAGTTCCACAGATACGCAGTATTTT.